The 11 T cell receptor beta chains presented below share a single source sample, sequenced in a study of shared clonotypes between healthy human individuals. The data were produced by immunoSEQ multiplex PCR, yet TCRdb's version contains in-frame clones alone and is incomplete. The sample carries 700,000 or so clones, approximately 79% recorded once. Source material: memory CD4+ T cells sorted from blood. Sample subset: CD45RA-negative fraction. These receptors were collected from a woman in her twenties or thirties in good health.

The chain has TRBV28 and TRBJ2-1; 8 nucleotides match TRBD1. J lost 4 bases, V lost 8 bases, and 7 bases had no gene match. CDR3 length equals 14 residues. Per germline, CDR1 MDHEN and CDR2 SYDVKM. CDR3 sequence reads: CASADRDPYNEQFF. CDR3 nucleotide sequence: TGTGCCAGCGCGGACAGGGATCCATACAATGAGCAGTTCTTC.

The V gene is TRBV19, the J gene TRBJ2-7; 7 bases are shared with TRBD2. Unmatched junction bases numbered 3, after V lost 1 base and J lost 0 bases. Germline V gene data show CDR1 as LNHDA and CDR2 as SQIVND (reference sequence). This CDR3 spans 15 amino acids. The CDR3 nucleotides are TGTGCCAGTAGTATAGTAGCGGGCGACTCCTACGAGCAGTACTTC. The encoded protein is CASSIVAGDSYEQYF.

This clone was observed a single time. The chain employs TRBV10-3 and TRBJ2-7; the match to TRBD1 covers 7 bases. CDR3 length: 16 residues. From germline, CDR1 is ENHRY and CDR2 SYGVKD. With 3 bases clipped from V and 2 bases from J, the junction kept 10 bases outside the gene matches. CDR3 DNA sequence: TGTGCCATCAGTGACACAGGGGTAGCCTTCCCCTACGAGCAGTACTTC. Amino acid sequence: CAISDTGVAFPYEQYF.

The chain links TRBV5-4 to TRBJ2-5; 10 bases line up with TRBD2. Losses at the gene ends were 4 bases for V and 5 bases for J; bases not matched to a gene: 11. The germline V gene has CDR1 SGHNT and CDR2 YYREEE (reference sequence). This CDR3 contains 16 residues. The CDR3 spells CASSAGLAVHRETQYF. CDR3 coding DNA: TGTGCCAGCAGCGCCGGACTAGCGGTACACCGGGAGACCCAGTACTTC.

This chain uses TRBV7-2 with TRBJ2-5; a possible D gene is TRBD2 (6 bases). There are 15 residues in the CDR3. The germline V gene has CDR1 SGHTA and CDR2 FQGNSA. Trimming took off 2 bases at V and 2 bases at J, with 12 bases between the two ends. The CDR3, as DNA: TGTGCCAGCAGCTTAAGGCGGGGACGTCAAGAGACCCAGTACTTC. It specifies CASSLRRGRQETQYF.

V and J are TRBV4-1 and TRBJ1-3; D is possibly TRBD1 (5 bases). Germline CDR1 MGHRA, CDR2 YSYEKL. This CDR3 region has 16 residues. V dropped 1 base and J dropped 2 bases, with 12 bases sitting between them. CDR3 DNA sequence: TGCGCCAGCAGCCAAGTCGCAGGGCATACTGGAAACACCATATATTTT. Its translation is CASSQVAGHTGNTIYF.

This sequence joins TRBV27 and TRBJ2-1; tentatively, D is TRBD2 (5 bases). V gave up 5 bases and J gave up 3 bases, with 14 bases separating them. The CDR3 extends over 15 amino acids. Germline V lookup: CDR1 MNHEY, CDR2 SMNVEV (reference sequence). The CDR3, as DNA: TGTGCCAGCAGTAAAACTAGTTTAGGCTACAATGAGCAGTTCTTC. Translated: CASSKTSLGYNEQFF.

This chain uses TRBV6-1 with TRBJ2-7; TRBD1 aligns across 8 bases. Germline trimming cut 7 bases from V and 6 bases from J; bases unmatched to any gene: 8. The CDR3 totals 13 residues. Germline CDR1 is MNHNS and CDR2 is SASEGT. CDR3 residues: CASNDGQGAEQYF. The CDR3, as DNA: TGTGCCAGCAACGACGGACAGGGCGCCGAGCAGTACTTC.

In its sample, this clone was seen a few times. The chain recombines TRBV25-1 with TRBJ2-1; 12 nucleotides line up with TRBD1. CDR1 and CDR2 from the germline V gene are MGHDK and SYGVNS. V shed 6 bases and J 5 bases; nucleotides not matched to a gene: 11. This CDR3 comprises 17 residues. CDR3 in amino acids: CASSRDRGRGDNNEQFF. DNA of the CDR3: TGTGCCAGCAGCCGGGACAGGGGGCGCGGGGACAACAATGAGCAGTTCTTC.

V is TRBV5-5 and J is TRBJ2-7; D gene uncertain. V dropped 0 bases and J dropped 6 bases, with 13 bases sitting between them. CDR3 length: 14 residues. Germline V gene lookup returns CDR1 SGHKS and CDR2 YYEKEE (reference sequence). The CDR3 reads CASSLVRQSFEQYF. Written as DNA, the CDR3 is TGTGCCAGCAGCTTGGTACGTCAGAGTTTCGAGCAGTACTTC.

The CDR3 DNA follows: TGTGCCAGCAGCTTAGGCGATGGGAACACCATATATTTT. Its protein product is CASSLGDGNTIYF. This chain connects TRBV7-9 to TRBJ1-3, with D hard to call. The CDR3 covers 13 residues. V lost 1 base to trimming and J lost 7 bases, with 8 bases between them. Germline CDR1 and CDR2: SEHNR and FQNEAQ (reference sequence).